This entry lists 18 T cell receptor beta chains sequenced from one sample in a study of cytomegalovirus exposure and HLA in healthy donors. Using immunoSEQ multiplex PCR, the repertoire was profiled, and TCRdb retains in-frame clones only, with some absent. The table includes roughly 120,000 clones, more than 70% detected once. The source material was PBMCs. The receptor source for this set is a man younger than 35 in good health and CMV-seronegative.

The chain has TRBV18 and TRBJ2-1; no clear D gene. CDR1 KGHSH and CDR2 LQKENI come from the germline V gene. The CDR3 totals 11 residues. The ends were cut back, 2 bases at V and 7 bases at J, with 3 bases in the middle. CDR3 nucleotide sequence: TGTGCCAGCTCACCAGAGAATGAGCAGTTCTTC. Translating it yields CASSPENEQFF.

V usage is TRBV28 and J usage is TRBJ2-7; 12 bases align to TRBD1. Germline CDR1 reads MDHEN; CDR2 reads SYDVKM. Trimming removed 4 bases from V and 3 bases from J; junction bases left unmatched: 7. This CDR3 has 16 amino acids. The CDR3 sequence: CASSSTGTGGFYEQYF. CDR3 nucleotide sequence: TGTGCCAGCAGTTCGACCGGGACAGGGGGCTTCTACGAGCAGTACTTC.

This sequence joins TRBV18 and TRBJ2-7; 7 nucleotides agree with TRBD1. CDR3 size: 14 residues. Germline V gene data show CDR1 as KGHSH and CDR2 as LQKENI. The junction had 5 bases not matched to a gene; V was cut back by 4 bases and J by 2 bases. Written as DNA, the CDR3 is TGTGCCAGCTCACTTGGGACAGCGACCTACGAGCAGTACTTC. It translates to CASSLGTATYEQYF.

CDR3 DNA sequence: TGCAGCGTTGCAAGGTTGAGCGGGGGGCCGACTAGCACAGATACGCAGTATTTT. Translating gives CSVARLSGGPTSTDTQYF. The chain uses TRBV29-1 and TRBJ2-3; 9 bases are a match to TRBD2. The CDR3 totals 18 residues. Losses at the gene ends were 4 bases for V and 0 bases for J; bases not matched to a gene: 14. From germline, CDR1 is SQVTM and CDR2 ANQGSEA.

The rearrangement uses TRBV6-5 and TRBJ1-2, with D possibly matching TRBD1 (6 bases). V was cut by 5 bases and J by 4 bases, with 11 bases left in between. The CDR3 is 13 amino acids. The germline V gene encodes CDR1 MNHEY and CDR2 SVGAGI. CDR3 amino acids: CASSDMDSYGYTF. The CDR3 DNA is TGTGCCAGCAGTGATATGGACAGCTATGGCTACACCTTC.

This clone was seen a handful of times. The V call is TRBV2, the J call TRBJ1-2; D is ambiguous. V dropped 4 bases and J dropped 6 bases, with 12 bases sitting between them. The CDR3 totals 13 residues. Germline V gene sequence: CDR1 SNHLY, CDR2 FYNNEI. The CDR3 reads CASSGGRVDGYTF. The CDR3 bases are TGTGCCAGCAGTGGAGGGCGTGTGGATGGCTACACCTTC. Full variable domain (rest looked up from reference TRBV2 and TRBJ1-2): EPEVTQTPSHQVTQMGQEVILRCVPISNHLYFYWYRQILGQKVEFLVSFYNNEISEKSEIFDDQFSVERPDGSNFTLKIRSTKLEDSAMYFCASSGGRVDGYTFGSGTRLTVV.

The V gene is TRBV6-4, the J gene TRBJ2-3; 8 nucleotides match TRBD2. The V segment lost 6 bases and the J segment 2 bases; nucleotides outside the gene matches: 7. Per the germline V gene, CDR1 is MRHNA and CDR2 is SNTAGT. The CDR3 totals 15 residues. CDR3 sequence (DNA): TGTGCCAGCAGCACGCGGGGGGAGTCCACAGATACGCAGTATTTT. It translates to CASSTRGESTDTQYF.

This chain uses TRBV27 with TRBJ1-2; 7 bases fit TRBD1. Per the germline V gene, CDR1 is MNHEY and CDR2 is SMNVEV (reference sequence). The CDR3 has 14 residues. V shed 6 bases and J 8 bases; nucleotides not matched to a gene: 12. The chain's CDR3 is CASSPTGRFFGYTF. The CDR3 DNA follows: TGTGCCAGCAGCCCGACAGGGAGGTTTTTCGGCTACACCTTC.

This clone was detected a few times. This chain connects TRBV19 to TRBJ1-4, with a tentative D call TRBD1 (5 bases). Germline lookup yields CDR1 LNHDA and CDR2 SQIVND (reference sequence). V was clipped by 8 bases and J by 2 bases, with 15 bases between them. This CDR3 contains 15 residues. The CDR3 sequence is CASAAVGGTNEKLFF. The DNA of the CDR3 is TGTGCCAGTGCTGCGGTCGGGGGGACTAATGAAAAACTGTTTTTT.

The rearrangement joins TRBV5-6 to TRBJ2-5, with 10 bases lining up with TRBD2. V lost 6 bases and J lost 5; bases outside the gene matches: 19. This CDR3 has 18 residues. Germline V gene sequence: CDR1 SGHDT, CDR2 YYEEEE. CDR3 DNA sequence: TGTGCCAGCACCAGTCGGCTAGCGGGAGCTGTACTTATGGAGACCCAGTACTTC. It translates to CASTSRLAGAVLMETQYF.

This clone has just a few counts. The chain has TRBV28 and TRBJ2-3; no clear D gene. Germline lookup yields CDR1 MDHEN and CDR2 SYDVKM. The V gene lost 5 bases and the J gene lost 5 bases, with 14 bases spanning the gap. This CDR3 spans 14 amino acids. Here the CDR3 DNA reads TGTGCCAGCAGTCCCCCCGCTAAGATAGATACGCAGTATTTT. Its translation: CASSPPAKIDTQYF.

The rearrangement links TRBV18 to TRBJ1-2; 7 bases line up with TRBD1. Trimming removed 5 bases from V and 8 bases from J; junction bases left unmatched: 5. From germline, CDR1 is KGHSH and CDR2 LQKENI. The CDR3 is 12 amino acids. CDR3 in amino acids: CASSGQVEGYTF. CDR3 sequence (DNA): TGTGCCAGCTCAGGACAGGTGGAAGGCTACACCTTC.

The rearrangement joins TRBV2 to TRBJ2-2, with no clear D. The length of the CDR3 is 15 residues. CDR1 and CDR2 (germline): SNHLY, FYNNEI. V was shortened by 7 bases and J by 3 bases, with 15 bases between the two germline ends. As DNA, the CDR3 is TGTGCCAGCACTGGATTACAGAGTTACACCGGGGAGCTGTTTTTT. Translation: CASTGLQSYTGELFF.

The chain couples TRBV5-4 to TRBJ2-1; D perhaps matches TRBD2 (5 bases). Germline CDR1 reads SGHNT; CDR2 reads YYREEE (reference sequence). The CDR3 loop spans 16 amino acids. Between the trimmed V and J ends, which lost 2 bases and 8 bases, there was a span of 20 bases. The CDR3, as DNA: TGTGCCAGCAGCTTCATGGGAGTCAGTCCTTTCGATGAGCAGTTCTTC. Its translation: CASSFMGVSPFDEQFF.

The V call is TRBV6-5, the J call TRBJ2-5; 9 bases are a match to TRBD2. The CDR3 is 15 amino acids. Germline CDR1 MNHEY, CDR2 SVGAGI. The V and J ends lost 9 bases and 0 bases, in that order; junction bases with no gene match: 8. CDR3 nucleotides: TGTGCCAGTAGCAGTAGCGGGGGAAACCAAGAGACCCAGTACTTC. Protein: CASSSSGGNQETQYF.

This chain connects TRBV6-5 to TRBJ2-1; TRBD2 matches at 7 bases. The CDR3 is 12 residues long. Germline-derived CDR1 and CDR2 are MNHEY and SVGAGI. J lost 10 bases, V lost 6 bases, and 6 bases had no gene match. CDR3 sequence reads: CASRTSGKEQFF. CDR3 in DNA: TGTGCCAGCAGGACCAGCGGGAAGGAGCAGTTCTTC.

V usage is TRBV5-5 and J usage is TRBJ1-6, with TRBD1 as a possible D gene (5 bases). Between the trimmed V and J ends, which lost 3 bases and 5 bases, there was a span of 12 bases. The CDR3 runs to 15 residues. Germline V gene lookup returns CDR1 SGHKS and CDR2 YYEKEE (reference sequence). The CDR3 DNA reads TGTGCCAGCAGCTCCAGGGTCAGGGATAATTCACCCCTCCACTTT. It codes for CASSSRVRDNSPLHF.

J is TRBJ1-2 and V is TRBV27; a possible D gene is TRBD1 (5 bases). Trimming removed 5 bases at V and 6 bases at J, with 13 bases between. This CDR3 contains 13 residues. Per germline, CDR1 MNHEY and CDR2 SMNVEV (reference sequence). This chain's CDR3 is CASSQHPGNGYTF. DNA of the CDR3: TGTGCCAGCAGTCAGCATCCAGGGAATGGCTACACCTTC.